This record covers a single T cell receptor (beta chain). There is no known antigen for this receptor. Base qualities are missing; no much larger clone stands one base away. The cysteine opens and the phenylalanine closes a CDR3 of 16 amino acids. CDR3 DNA is the only sequence kept; it has 48 bases, read in frame from the first base. Looking up the germline V gene (reference sequence) yields CDR1 SEHNR and CDR2 FQNEAQ. V gives up 1 base and J gives up 2 bases, and the segment between their germline ends measures 11 bases. For sequencing, an Illumina HiSeq 1500 was employed. The public reads were quality trimmed at Q25 with fastp and then assembled into clones with MiXCR by TCRdb, keeping productive beta chains. CDR3 protein duplicates are merged, each entry listing the most common genes and DNA. This sample comprises some 450,000 distinct CDR3 sequences, around 32% of them detected only once. The ten largest clones add up to roughly 13% of the sample.

The data belong to a study of T cell repertoires in cytomegalovirus infection (dated by TCRdb to between 2018 and 2021). With regard to the full study: Donor HLA type was relevant to the analysis, because carriage of CMV infection together with the matching HLA type was indicated by public TCR beta signatures. The paper as a whole reports these results and caveats: The ex vivo response was dominated by HLA-C-restricted CMV-specific TCR beta clonotypes, and the single most frequent clonotype in two of eight donors was supplied by these HLA-C-restricted clonotypes. Cumulative frequency of public TCR beta family members discriminated carriers of CMV infection plus the relevant HLA type in this cohort and an independent roughly 350-donor cohort.

The receptor chain draws on TRBV7-9 and TRBJ2-2, with the D gene not confidently named. This sequence was found in a human donor in good health (CMV status not recorded). Some clones in this sample may be carry-over from other donors' samples. The specimen was PBMCs. The CDR3 corresponds to CASSLVRSLNTGELFF. The sequence in DNA is TGTGCCAGCAGCTTAGTTCGTAGTCTAAACACCGGGGAGCTGTTTTTT.